This T cell receptor beta chain was observed in a study of shared clonotypes between healthy human individuals. HIV-negative, healthy adults without recent acute infections or vaccinations were the donors. The trim removed 5 bases at V and 3 bases at J, leaving 6 bases unmatched. This CDR3 contains 14 residues. Per the germline V gene, CDR1 is MDHEN and CDR2 is SYDVKM. Sequencing used immunoSEQ multiplex PCR; TCRdb keeps in-frame clones, though not all of them. The data contain about 490,000 clones, 70% to 80% of them singletons. The sequenced sample consisted of PBMCs. The sequence was collected from a woman aged 40 to 50 in good health. Some clones in this sample may be carry-over from other donors' samples. The V call is TRBV28, the J call TRBJ2-7; TRBD1 agrees at 8 bases. The CDR3 DNA sequence: TGTGCCAGCAGTCTCGTCAGGGGGCACTACGAGCAGTACTTC. Protein: CASSLVRGHYEQYF.